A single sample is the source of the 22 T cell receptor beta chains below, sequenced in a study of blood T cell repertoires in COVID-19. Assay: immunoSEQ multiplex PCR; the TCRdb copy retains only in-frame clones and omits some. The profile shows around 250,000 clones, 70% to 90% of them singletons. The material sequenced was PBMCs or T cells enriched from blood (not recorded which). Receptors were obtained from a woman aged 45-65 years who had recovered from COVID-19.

CDR3 sequence: CAISEIGGWDTEAFF. The CDR3 coding sequence is TGTGCCATCAGTGAAATAGGGGGTTGGGACACTGAAGCTTTCTTT. This chain links TRBV10-3 with TRBJ1-1, with D possibly being TRBD1 (6 bases). This CDR3 region has 15 residues. The germline gives CDR1 ENHRY, CDR2 SYGVKD. The V end was cut by 3 bases, the J end by 3 bases, with 14 bases between.

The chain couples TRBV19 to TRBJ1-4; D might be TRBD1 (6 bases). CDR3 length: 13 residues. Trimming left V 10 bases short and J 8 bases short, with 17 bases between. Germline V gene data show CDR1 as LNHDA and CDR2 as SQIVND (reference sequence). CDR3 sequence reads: CATYGGRVEKLFF. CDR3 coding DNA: TGTGCCACCTATGGGGGCAGAGTGGAAAAACTGTTTTTT.

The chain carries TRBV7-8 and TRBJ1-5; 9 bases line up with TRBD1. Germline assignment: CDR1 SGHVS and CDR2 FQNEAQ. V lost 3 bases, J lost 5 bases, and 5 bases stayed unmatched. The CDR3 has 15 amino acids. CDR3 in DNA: TGTGCCAGCAGCTTCTACAGGGGGCCGGATCAGCCCCAGCATTTT. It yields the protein CASSFYRGPDQPQHF.

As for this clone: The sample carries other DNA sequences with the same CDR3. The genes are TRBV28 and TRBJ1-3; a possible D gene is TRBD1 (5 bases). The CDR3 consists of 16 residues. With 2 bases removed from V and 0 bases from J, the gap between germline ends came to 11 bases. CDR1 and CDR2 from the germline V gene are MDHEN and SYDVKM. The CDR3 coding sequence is TGTGCCAGCAGTTTAGGTCAGGGAAGCTCTGGAAACACCATATATTTT. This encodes CASSLGQGSSGNTIYF.

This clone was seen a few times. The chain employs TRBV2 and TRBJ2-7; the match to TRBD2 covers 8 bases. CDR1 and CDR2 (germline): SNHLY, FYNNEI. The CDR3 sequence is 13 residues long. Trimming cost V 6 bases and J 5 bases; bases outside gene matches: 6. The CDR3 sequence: CASRTGTRNEQYF. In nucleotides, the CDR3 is TGTGCCAGCAGGACCGGGACTAGAAACGAGCAGTACTTC.

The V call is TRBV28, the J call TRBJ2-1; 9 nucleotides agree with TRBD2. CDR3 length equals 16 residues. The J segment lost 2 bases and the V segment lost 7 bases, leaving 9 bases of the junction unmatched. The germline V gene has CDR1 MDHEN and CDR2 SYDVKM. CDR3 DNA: TGTGCCAGCACCAGTAGCGGGAGTGAAGCCTACAATGAGCAGTTCTTC. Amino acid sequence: CASTSSGSEAYNEQFF.

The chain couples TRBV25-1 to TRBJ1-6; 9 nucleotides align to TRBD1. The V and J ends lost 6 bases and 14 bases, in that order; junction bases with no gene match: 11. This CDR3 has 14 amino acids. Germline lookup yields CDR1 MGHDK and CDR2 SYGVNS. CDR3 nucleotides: TGTGCCAGCAGGGGAACGGGACAGGGTAAAACCCTCCACTTT. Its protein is CASRGTGQGKTLHF.

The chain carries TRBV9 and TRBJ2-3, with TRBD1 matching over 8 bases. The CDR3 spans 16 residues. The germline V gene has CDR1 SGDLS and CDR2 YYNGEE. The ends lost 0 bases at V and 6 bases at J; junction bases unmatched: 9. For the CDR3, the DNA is TGTGCCAGCAGCGTAGCTACACAGGGGGGAATGGATACGCAGTATTTT. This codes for CASSVATQGGMDTQYF.

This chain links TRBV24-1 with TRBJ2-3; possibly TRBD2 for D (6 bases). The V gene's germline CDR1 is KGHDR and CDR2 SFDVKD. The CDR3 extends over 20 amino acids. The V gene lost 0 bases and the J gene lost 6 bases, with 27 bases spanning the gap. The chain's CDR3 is CATSDLQAYWGDPAGDTQYF. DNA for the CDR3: TGTGCCACCAGTGATTTGCAAGCGTACTGGGGGGACCCCGCCGGGGATACGCAGTATTTT.

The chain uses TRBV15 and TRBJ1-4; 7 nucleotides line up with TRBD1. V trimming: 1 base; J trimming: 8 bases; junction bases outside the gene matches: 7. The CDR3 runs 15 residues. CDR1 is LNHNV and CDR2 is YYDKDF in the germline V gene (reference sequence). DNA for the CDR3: TGTGCCACCAGCAGAGGAACAGGGGATTACGAAAAACTGTTTTTT. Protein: CATSRGTGDYEKLFF.

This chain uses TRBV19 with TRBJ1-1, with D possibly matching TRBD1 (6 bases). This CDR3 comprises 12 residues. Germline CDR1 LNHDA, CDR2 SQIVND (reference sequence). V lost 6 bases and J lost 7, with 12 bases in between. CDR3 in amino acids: CASRLGAHEAFF. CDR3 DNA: TGTGCCAGTAGATTGGGGGCTCATGAAGCTTTCTTT.

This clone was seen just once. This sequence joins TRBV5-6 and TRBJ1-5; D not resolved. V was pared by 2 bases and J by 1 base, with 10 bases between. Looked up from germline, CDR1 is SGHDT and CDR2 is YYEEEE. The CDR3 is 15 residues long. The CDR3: CASSFEGRSNQPQHF. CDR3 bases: TGTGCCAGCAGCTTTGAAGGGAGGAGCAATCAGCCCCAGCATTTT.

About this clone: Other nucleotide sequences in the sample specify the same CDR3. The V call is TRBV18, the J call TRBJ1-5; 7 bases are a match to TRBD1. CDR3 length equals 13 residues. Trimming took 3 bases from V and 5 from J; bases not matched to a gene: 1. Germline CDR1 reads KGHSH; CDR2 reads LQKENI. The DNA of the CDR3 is TGTGCCAGCTCACCCCAGGGGGATCAGCCCCAGCATTTT. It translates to CASSPQGDQPQHF.

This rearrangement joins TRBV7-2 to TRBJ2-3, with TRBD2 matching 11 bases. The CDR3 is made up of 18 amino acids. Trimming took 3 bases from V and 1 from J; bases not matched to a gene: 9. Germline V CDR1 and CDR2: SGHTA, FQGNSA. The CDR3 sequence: CASSLLSGRALGTDTQYF. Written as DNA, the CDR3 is TGTGCCAGCAGCTTGCTTAGCGGGAGGGCCCTTGGCACAGATACGCAGTATTTT.

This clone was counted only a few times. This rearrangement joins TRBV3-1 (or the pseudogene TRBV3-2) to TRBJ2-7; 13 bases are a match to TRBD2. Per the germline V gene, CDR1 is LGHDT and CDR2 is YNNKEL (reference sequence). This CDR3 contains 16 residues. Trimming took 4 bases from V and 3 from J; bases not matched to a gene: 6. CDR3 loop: CASSRTSGRAVYEQYF. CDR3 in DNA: TGTGCCAGCAGCCGTACTAGCGGGAGGGCCGTCTACGAGCAGTACTTC.

The CDR3 sequence is CAVRGPETQYF. In DNA, the CDR3 is TGTGCCGTCAGGGGGCCGGAGACCCAGTACTTC. The V and J genes are TRBV3-1 (or the pseudogene TRBV3-2) and TRBJ2-5, with 8 positions matching TRBD1. There are 11 residues in the CDR3. Germline V gene lookup returns CDR1 LGHDT and CDR2 YNNKEL (reference sequence). The V segment lost 11 bases and the J segment 5 bases; nucleotides outside the gene matches: 4.

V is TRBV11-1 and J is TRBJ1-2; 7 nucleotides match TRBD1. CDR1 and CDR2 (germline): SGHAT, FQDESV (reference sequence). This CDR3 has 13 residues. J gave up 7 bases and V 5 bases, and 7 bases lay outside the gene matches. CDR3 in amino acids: CASSLDRAGGYTF. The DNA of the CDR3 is TGTGCCAGCAGCCTCGACAGGGCCGGTGGCTACACCTTC.

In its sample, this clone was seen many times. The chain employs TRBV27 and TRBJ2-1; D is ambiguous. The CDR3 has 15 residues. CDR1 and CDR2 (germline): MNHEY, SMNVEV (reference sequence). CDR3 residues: CASALVRSSYNEQFF. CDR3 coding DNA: TGTGCGTCAGCGTTAGTCCGAAGCTCCTACAATGAGCAGTTCTTC.

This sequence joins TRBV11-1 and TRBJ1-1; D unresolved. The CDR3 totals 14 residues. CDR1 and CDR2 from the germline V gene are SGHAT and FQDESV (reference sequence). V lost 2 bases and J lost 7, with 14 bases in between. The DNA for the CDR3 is TGTGCCAGCAGCTTATTGAATAGTCACAGTGAAGCTTTCTTT. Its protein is CASSLLNSHSEAFF. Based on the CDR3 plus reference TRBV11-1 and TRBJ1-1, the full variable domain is EAEVAQSPRYKITEKSQAVAFWCDPISGHATLYWYRQILGQGPELLVQFQDESVVDDSQLPKDRFSAERLKGVDSTLKIQPAELGDSAMYLCASSLLNSHSEAFFGQGTRLTVV.

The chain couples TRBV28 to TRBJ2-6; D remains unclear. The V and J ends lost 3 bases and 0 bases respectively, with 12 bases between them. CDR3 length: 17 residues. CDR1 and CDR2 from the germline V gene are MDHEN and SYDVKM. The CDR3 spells CASSLNGVSSGANVLTF. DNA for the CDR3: TGTGCCAGCAGTTTGAACGGAGTAAGCTCTGGGGCCAACGTCCTGACTTTC.

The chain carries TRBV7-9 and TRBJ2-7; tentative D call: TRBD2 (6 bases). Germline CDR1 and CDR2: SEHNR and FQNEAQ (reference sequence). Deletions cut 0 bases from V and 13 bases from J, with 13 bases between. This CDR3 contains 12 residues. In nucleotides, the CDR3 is TGTGCCAGCAGCTTAGCGCTGTCTAGCGAATACTTC. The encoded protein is CASSLALSSEYF.

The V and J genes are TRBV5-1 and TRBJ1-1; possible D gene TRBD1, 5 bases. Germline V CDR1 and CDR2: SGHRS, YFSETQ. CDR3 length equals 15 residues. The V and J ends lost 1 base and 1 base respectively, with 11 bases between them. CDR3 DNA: TGCGCCAGCAGCTTGTCGGAGGGACCGAACACTGAAGCTTTCTTT. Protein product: CASSLSEGPNTEAFF.